This T cell receptor beta chain was captured by sequencing in a study of OX40 agonist ivuxolimab in advanced cancers. Overall study context: A partial response was reached by three patients: one with hepatocellular carcinoma and two with cutaneous melanoma. Findings and limits, study-wide: Both CD4+ and CD8+ T cell populations in blood had undergone clonal expansion by week 6 at 0.1 to 3.0 mg/kg.

Comment on this clone: What it recognizes is unknown.

Generated by immunoSEQ multiplex PCR, the TCRdb table keeps only in-frame clones and is missing some. The sample comprises about 50,000 clones, around nine tenths of which are singletons, and around 0.61% rests with the top ten. Per germline, CDR1 SGHRS and CDR2 YFSETQ. The CDR3 has 13 residues. V lost 5 bases and J 1 base, leaving 9 bases between the germline ends. This chain joins TRBV5-1 and TRBJ1-1, with D unclear. This receptor was taken from an adult with an advanced solid tumor such as melanoma, head and neck, liver or kidney cancer. The specimen was CD4+ or CD8+ T cells sorted from blood, collected in a trial of the OX40 agonist ivuxolimab. This CDR3 reads CASRKYGNTEAFF. CDR3 DNA: TGCGCCAGCAGAAAGTACGGGAACACTGAAGCTTTCTTT.